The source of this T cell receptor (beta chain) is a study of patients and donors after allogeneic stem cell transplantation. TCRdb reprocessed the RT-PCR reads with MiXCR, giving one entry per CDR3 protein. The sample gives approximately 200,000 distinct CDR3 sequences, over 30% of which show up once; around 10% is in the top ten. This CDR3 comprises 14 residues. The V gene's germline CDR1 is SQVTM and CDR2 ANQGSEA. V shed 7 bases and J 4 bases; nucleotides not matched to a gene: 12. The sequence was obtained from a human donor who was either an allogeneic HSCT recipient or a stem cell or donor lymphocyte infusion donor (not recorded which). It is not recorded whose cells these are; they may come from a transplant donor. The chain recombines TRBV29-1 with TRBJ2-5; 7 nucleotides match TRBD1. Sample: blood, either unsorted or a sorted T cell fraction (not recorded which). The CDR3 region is CSAGRQGQGETQYF. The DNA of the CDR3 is TGCAGCGCAGGCCGACAGGGCCAGGGAGAGACCCAGTACTTC.